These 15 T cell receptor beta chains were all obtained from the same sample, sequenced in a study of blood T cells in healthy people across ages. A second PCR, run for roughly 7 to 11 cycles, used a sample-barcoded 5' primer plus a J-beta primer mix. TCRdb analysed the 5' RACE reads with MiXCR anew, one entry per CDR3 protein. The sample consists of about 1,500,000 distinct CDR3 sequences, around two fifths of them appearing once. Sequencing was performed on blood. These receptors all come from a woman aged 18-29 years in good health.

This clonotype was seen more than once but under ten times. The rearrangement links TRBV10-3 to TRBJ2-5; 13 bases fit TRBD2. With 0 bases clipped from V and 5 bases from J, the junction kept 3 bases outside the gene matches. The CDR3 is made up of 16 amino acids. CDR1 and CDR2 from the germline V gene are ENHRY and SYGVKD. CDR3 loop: CAISESPTSGGETQYF. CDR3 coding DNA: TGTGCCATCAGTGAGTCGCCGACTAGCGGGGGGGAGACCCAGTACTTC.

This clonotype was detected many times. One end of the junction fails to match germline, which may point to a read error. As DNA, the CDR3 is TGTGCCAGCAGCTTACGGACAGGGGACTACGAGCAGTACTTC. It specifies CASSLRTGDYEQYF. The chain employs TRBV5-1 and TRBJ2-7; TRBD1 aligns across 9 bases. The CDR3 is made up of 14 amino acids. The germline V gene encodes CDR1 SGHRS and CDR2 YFSETQ. The full variable domain, its missing parts supplied by reference TRBV5-1 and TRBJ2-7, is KAGVTQTPRYLIKTRGQQVTLSCSPISGHRSVSWYQQTPGQGLQFLFEYFSETQRNKGNFPGRFSGRQFSNSRSEMNVSTLELGDSALYLCASSLRTGDYEQYFGPGTRLTVT.

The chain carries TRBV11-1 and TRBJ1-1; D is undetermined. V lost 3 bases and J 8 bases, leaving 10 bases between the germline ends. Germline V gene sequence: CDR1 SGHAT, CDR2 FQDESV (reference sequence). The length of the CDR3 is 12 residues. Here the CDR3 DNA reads TGTGCCAGCAGCTTTATGGCCAAGGAAGCTTTCTTT. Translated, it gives CASSFMAKEAFF.

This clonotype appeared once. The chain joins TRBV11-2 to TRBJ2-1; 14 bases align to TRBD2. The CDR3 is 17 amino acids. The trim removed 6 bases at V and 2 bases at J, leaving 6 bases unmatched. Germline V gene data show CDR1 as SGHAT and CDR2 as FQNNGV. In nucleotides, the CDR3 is TGTGCCAGCAGACTGGGACTAGCGGGAGTGACCTACAATGAGCAGTTCTTC. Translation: CASRLGLAGVTYNEQFF.

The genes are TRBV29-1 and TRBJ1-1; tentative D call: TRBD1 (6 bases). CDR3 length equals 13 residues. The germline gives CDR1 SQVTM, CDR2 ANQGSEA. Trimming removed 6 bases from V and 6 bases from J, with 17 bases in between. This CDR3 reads CSVAGATGPEAFF. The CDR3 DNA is TGCAGCGTGGCAGGGGCCACGGGCCCTGAAGCTTTCTTT.

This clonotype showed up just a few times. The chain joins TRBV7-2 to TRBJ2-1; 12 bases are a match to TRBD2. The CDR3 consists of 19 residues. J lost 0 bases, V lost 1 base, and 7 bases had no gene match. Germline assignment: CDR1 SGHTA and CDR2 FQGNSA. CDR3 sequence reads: CASSLGLAGDSNSYNEQFF. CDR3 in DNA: TGTGCCAGCAGCTTAGGACTAGCGGGGGACTCCAACTCCTACAATGAGCAGTTCTTC.

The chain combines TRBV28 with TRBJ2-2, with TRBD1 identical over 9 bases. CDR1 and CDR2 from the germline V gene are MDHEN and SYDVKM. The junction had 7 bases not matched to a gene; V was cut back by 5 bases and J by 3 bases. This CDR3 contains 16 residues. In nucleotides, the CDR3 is TGTGCCAGCAGTGCCGGACAGGGGAGAGACACCGGGGAGCTGTTTTTT. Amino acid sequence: CASSAGQGRDTGELFF.

CDR3 nucleotides: TGCGCCAGCAGCCTAGCAGCGGCCGCCACAGATACGCAGTATTTT. Amino acids: CASSLAAAATDTQYF. This chain links TRBV4-1 with TRBJ2-3, with D possibly being TRBD2 (5 bases). V lost 4 bases and J 2 bases, leaving 13 bases between the germline ends. The V gene's germline CDR1 is MGHRA and CDR2 YSYEKL. The length of the CDR3 is 15 residues.

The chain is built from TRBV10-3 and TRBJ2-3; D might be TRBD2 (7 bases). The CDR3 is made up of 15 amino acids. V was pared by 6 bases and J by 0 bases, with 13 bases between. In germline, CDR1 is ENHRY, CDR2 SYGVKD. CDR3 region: CAISQGTTSTDTQYF. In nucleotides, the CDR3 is TGTGCCATCAGCCAGGGGACTACCAGCACAGATACGCAGTATTTT.

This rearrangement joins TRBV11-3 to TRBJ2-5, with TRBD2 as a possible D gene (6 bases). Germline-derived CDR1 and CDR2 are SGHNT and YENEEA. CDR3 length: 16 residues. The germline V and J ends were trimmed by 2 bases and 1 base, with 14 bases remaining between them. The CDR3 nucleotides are TGTGCCAGCAGCTTATCCGTAAGGGGAGGCCAAGAGACCCAGTACTTC. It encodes CASSLSVRGGQETQYF.

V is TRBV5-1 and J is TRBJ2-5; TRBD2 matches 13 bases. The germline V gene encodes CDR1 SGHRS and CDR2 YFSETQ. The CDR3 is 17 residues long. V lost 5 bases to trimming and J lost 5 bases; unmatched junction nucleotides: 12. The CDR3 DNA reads TGCGCCAGCAGACTAAGGACTAGCGGGAGTTCGTGGGAGACCCAGTACTTC. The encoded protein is CASRLRTSGSSWETQYF.

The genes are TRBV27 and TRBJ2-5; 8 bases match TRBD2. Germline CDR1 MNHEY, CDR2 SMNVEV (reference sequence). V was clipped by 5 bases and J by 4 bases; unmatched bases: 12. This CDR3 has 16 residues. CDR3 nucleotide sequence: TGTGCCAGCAGTCAGGGACTAGGGGGGGTGGGAGAGACCCAGTACTTC. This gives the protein CASSQGLGGVGETQYF.

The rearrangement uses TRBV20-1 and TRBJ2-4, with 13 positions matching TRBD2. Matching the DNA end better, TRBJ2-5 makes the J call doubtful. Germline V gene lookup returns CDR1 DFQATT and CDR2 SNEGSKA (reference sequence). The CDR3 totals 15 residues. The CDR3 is CSARATSGGQETQYF. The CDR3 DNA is TGCAGTGCTAGGGCGACTAGCGGGGGGCAAGAGACCCAGTACTTC.

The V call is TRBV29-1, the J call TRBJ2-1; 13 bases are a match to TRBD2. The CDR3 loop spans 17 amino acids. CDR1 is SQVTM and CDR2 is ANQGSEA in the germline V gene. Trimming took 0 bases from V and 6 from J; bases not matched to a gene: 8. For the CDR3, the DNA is TGCAGCGTTGAAGATCTTAGGACTAGCGGGAGTAGCAATGAGCAGTTCTTC. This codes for CSVEDLRTSGSSNEQFF.

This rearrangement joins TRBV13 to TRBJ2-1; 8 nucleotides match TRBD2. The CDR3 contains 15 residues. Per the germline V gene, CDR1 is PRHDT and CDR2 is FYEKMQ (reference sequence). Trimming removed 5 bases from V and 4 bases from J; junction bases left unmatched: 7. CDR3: CASSPAGAGYNEQFF. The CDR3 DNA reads TGTGCCAGCAGCCCAGCGGGGGCGGGGTACAATGAGCAGTTCTTC.